The clone carrying this T cell receptor (beta chain) was observed once. The antigen remains undetermined. This sample was taken from a study of cytomegalovirus exposure and HLA in healthy donors. Trimming pared 5 bases from V and 0 bases from J, leaving 7 bases between. Germline V gives CDR1 SGHVS, CDR2 FQNEAQ. CDR3 length equals 13 residues. Whole-study findings and limits: Using the classifier, cytomegalovirus status was reportedly diagnosed with high specificity and sensitivity. Earlier analysis found most TCR beta V segments productive about 90% or about 30% of the time. Reportedly, fewer N-insertions than the approximately 700-donor mean appeared in an Asian-associated ancestry cluster in a later analysis.

Vbeta (60) and Jbeta (13) primers were used in the PCR. TCRdb's table, derived via immunoSEQ multiplex PCR, lists solely in-frame clones and lacks some. Among 150,000 to 200,000 clones listed, roughly 80% were seen once. This receptor was identified in a boy younger than 18 in good health and CMV-seronegative. The specimen was PBMCs. V and J are TRBV7-8 and TRBJ1-2, with D hard to call. The CDR3 here is CASSAVPNYGYTF. CDR3 nucleotides: TGTGCCAGCAGCGCAGTACCTAACTATGGCTACACCTTC.